Included here is one T cell receptor beta chain sequence, with context. Its antigen remains unidentified. This sample was included in a study of cytomegalovirus exposure and HLA in healthy donors. Points from the study as a whole: Solely CMV serostatus was available to characterize immune exposure.

60 Vbeta and 13 Jbeta primers were used in PCR. TCRdb's table, derived via immunoSEQ multiplex PCR, lists solely in-frame clones and lacks some. Altogether 250,000 to 350,000 clones are present, roughly 90% being singletons, with the ten largest covering around 4%. The TCR originated in a man aged 35-49 years in good health and CMV-seropositive. Sequencing was carried out using PBMCs.

For the CDR3, the DNA is TGCAGCGTTGAAGACGGAGCTAGCGGGGGCGGTTATACGCAGTATTTT. Encoded protein: CSVEDGASGGGYTQYF. The V and J genes are TRBV29-1 and TRBJ2-3, with 10 bases identical to TRBD2. Germline CDR1 and CDR2: SQVTM and ANQGSEA. Trimming removed 0 bases from V and 7 bases from J; junction bases left unmatched: 10. The CDR3 covers 16 residues.